A single T cell receptor (beta chain) is shown here with its context. V shed 2 bases and J 8 bases; nucleotides not matched to a gene: 9. Germline CDR1 is LGHDT and CDR2 is YNNKEL (reference sequence). There are 15 residues in the CDR3. The sample comes from a study of blood T cell repertoires in COVID-19. Background on the study: Acute and convalescent COVID-19 specimens originated in the United States, Italy and Spain. Sample material is recorded as cDNA or gDNA derived from T cells, B-cell-depleted T cells, or PBMCs.

As originally analysed: By means of reference gene primer amplification, nucleated cell counts were estimated. Produced via immunoSEQ multiplex PCR; TCRdb's table is partial and in-frame only. D and trimming come from the DNA, and the V and J calls and clone size come from that table. The sample includes under 200,000 clones, less than 90% of them seen just once. This chain joins TRBV3-1 (or the pseudogene TRBV3-2) and TRBJ2-1; 7 bases are shared with TRBD2. The sample was peripheral blood. This receptor was taken from a man in his 60s with acute or convalescent COVID-19. CDR3: CASSQSGTGRHEQFF. The CDR3, as DNA: TGTGCCAGCAGCCAAAGCGGGACCGGGAGGCATGAGCAGTTCTTC.